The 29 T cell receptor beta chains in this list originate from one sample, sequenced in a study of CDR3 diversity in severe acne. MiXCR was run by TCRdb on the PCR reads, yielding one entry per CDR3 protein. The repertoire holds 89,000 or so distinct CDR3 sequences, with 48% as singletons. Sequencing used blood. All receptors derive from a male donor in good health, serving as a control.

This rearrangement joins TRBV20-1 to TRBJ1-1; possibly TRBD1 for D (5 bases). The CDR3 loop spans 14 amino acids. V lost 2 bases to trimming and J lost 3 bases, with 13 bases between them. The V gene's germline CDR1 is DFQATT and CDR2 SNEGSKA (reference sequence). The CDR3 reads CSARNRPIYTEAFF. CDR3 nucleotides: TGCAGTGCTAGAAACAGGCCGATTTACACTGAAGCTTTCTTT.

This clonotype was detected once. The CDR3 spells CSVMGQGYGYTF. The CDR3 bases are TGCAGCGTCATGGGACAGGGCTATGGCTACACCTTC. The J gene is TRBJ1-2, the V gene TRBV29-1; the match to TRBD1 covers 9 bases. The germline V gene encodes CDR1 SQVTM and CDR2 ANQGSEA. The CDR3 sequence is 12 residues long. J gave up 4 bases and V 6 bases, and 3 bases lay outside the gene matches.

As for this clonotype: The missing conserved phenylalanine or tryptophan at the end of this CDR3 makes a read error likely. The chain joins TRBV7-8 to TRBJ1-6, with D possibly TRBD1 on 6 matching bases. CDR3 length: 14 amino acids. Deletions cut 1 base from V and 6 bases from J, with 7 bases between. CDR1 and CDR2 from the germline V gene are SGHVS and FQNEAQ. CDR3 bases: TGTGCCAGCAGCTTAGACAGGGTTAATTCACCCCTCCACCTT. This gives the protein CASSLDRVNSPLHL.

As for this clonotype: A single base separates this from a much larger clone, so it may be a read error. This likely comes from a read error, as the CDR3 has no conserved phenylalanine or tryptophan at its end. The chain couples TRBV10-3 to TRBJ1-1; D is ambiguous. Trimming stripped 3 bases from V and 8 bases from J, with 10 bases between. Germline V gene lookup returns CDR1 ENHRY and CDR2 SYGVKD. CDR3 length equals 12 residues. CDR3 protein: CAISEYAREAFS. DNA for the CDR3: TGTGCCATCAGTGAATACGCGAGGGAAGCTTTCTCT.

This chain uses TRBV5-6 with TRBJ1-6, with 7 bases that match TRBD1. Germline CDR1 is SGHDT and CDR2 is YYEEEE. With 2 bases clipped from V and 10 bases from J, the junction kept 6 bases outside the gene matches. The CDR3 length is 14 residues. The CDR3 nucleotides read TGTGCCAGCAGCTTTGGTGACAGGGAGTCACCCCTCCACTTT. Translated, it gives CASSFGDRESPLHF.

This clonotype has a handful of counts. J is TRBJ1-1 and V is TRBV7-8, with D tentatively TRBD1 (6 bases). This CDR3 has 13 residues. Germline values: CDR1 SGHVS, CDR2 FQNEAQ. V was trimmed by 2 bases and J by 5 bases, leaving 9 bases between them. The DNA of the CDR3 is TGTGCCAGCAGCTTAAAGGGGGTAACTGAAGCTTTCTTT. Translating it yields CASSLKGVTEAFF.

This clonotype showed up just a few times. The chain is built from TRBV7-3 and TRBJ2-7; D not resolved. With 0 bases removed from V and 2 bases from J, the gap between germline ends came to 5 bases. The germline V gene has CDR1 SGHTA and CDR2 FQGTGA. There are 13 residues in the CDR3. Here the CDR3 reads CASSLTAAYEQYF. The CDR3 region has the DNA TGTGCCAGCAGCTTAACGGCAGCCTACGAGCAGTACTTC.

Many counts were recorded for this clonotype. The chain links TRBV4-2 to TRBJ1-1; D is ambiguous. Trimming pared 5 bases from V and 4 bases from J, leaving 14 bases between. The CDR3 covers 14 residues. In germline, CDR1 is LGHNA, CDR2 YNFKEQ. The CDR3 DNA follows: TGTGCCAGCAGCGCGCAGTCCAGCGGCACTGAAGCTTTCTTT. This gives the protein CASSAQSSGTEAFF.

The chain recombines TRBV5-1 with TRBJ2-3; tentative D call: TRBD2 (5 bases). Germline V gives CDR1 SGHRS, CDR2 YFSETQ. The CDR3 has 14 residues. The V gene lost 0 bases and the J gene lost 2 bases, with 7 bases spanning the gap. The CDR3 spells CASSLGTPTDTQYF. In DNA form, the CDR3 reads TGCGCCAGCAGCTTGGGGACTCCCACAGATACGCAGTATTTT.

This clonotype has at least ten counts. The CDR3 nucleotides read TGTGCCAGCATTAGGGCAGAAACTAACTATGGCTACACCTTC. It yields the protein CASIRAETNYGYTF. The chain uses TRBV25-1 and TRBJ1-2; no firm D call. CDR1 MGHDK and CDR2 SYGVNS come from the germline V gene. V shed 7 bases and J shed 0 bases, with 12 bases lying between them. The CDR3 totals 14 residues.

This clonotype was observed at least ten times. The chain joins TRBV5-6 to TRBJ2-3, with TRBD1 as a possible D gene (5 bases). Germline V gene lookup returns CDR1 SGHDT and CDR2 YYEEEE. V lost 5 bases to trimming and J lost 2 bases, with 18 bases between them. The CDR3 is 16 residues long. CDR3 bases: TGTGCCAGCAGGGGGCTCCGGGTCCTCCCCACAGATACGCAGTATTTT. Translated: CASRGLRVLPTDTQYF.

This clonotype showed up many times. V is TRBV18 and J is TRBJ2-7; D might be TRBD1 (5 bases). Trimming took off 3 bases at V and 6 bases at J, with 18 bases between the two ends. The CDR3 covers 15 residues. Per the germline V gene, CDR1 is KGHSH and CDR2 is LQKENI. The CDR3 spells CASSPDRQLMSEQYF. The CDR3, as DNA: TGTGCCAGCTCACCCGATCGACAGTTGATGAGCGAGCAGTACTTC.

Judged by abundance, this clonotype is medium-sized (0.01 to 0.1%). Written as DNA, the CDR3 is TGCGCCAGCAGCCCCCGGACAGATTCCGAGCAGTACTTC. Residues: CASSPRTDSEQYF. V gene TRBV5-1 combines with J gene TRBJ2-7; possibly TRBD1 for D (6 bases). The germline CDR1 and CDR2 sequences are SGHRS and YFSETQ. The CDR3 consists of 13 residues. V lost 4 bases to trimming and J lost 6 bases, with 14 bases between them.

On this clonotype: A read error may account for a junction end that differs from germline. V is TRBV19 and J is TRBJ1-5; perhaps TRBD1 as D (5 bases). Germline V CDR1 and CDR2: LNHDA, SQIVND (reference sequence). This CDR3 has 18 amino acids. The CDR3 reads CASSMSTGTGGGNEPQHF. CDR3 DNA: TGTGCCAGTAGTATGAGTACCGGGACTGGGGGTGGCAATGAGCCCCAGCATTTT.

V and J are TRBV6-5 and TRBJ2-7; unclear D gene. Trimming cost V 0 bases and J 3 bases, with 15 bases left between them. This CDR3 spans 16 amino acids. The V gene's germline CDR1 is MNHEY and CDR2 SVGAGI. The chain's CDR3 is CASSYSTGRLSYEQYF. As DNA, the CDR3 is TGTGCCAGCAGTTACTCAACTGGCCGGTTAAGCTACGAGCAGTACTTC.

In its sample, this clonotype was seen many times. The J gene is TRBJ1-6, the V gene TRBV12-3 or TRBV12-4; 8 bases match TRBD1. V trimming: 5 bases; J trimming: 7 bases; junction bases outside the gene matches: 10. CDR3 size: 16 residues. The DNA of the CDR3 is TGTGCCAGCAGTCGCCTTCCGGGACAGGTCAATTCACCCCTCCACTTT. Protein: CASSRLPGQVNSPLHF.

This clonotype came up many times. CDR3 amino acids: CAIRTGPMPEAFF. The CDR3 nucleotides read TGTGCCATTAGGACAGGTCCCATGCCTGAAGCTTTCTTT. The rearrangement joins TRBV10-3 to TRBJ1-1; 7 bases match TRBD1. The CDR3 consists of 13 residues. V shed 9 bases, J shed 6 bases, and the junction held 10 bases outside the gene matches. Germline V gene data show CDR1 as ENHRY and CDR2 as SYGVKD.

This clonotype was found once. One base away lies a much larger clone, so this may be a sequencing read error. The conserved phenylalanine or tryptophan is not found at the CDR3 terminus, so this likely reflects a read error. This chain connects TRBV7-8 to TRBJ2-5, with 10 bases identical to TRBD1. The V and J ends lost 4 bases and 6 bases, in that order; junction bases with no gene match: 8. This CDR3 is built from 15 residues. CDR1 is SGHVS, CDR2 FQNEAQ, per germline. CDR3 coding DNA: TGTGCCAGCAGCTACGATCCGGGACAGGGGAAGACCCAGTACCTC. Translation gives CASSYDPGQGKTQYL.

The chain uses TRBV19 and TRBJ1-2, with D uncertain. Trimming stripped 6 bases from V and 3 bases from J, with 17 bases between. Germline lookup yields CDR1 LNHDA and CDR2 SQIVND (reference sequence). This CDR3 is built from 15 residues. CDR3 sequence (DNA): TGTGCCAGTAGCACCAACTCCATCGACGACTATGGCTACACCTTC. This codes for CASSTNSIDDYGYTF.

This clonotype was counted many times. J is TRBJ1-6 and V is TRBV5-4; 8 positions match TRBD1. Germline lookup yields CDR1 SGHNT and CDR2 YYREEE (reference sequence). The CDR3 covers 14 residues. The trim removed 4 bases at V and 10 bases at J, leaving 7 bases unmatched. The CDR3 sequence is CASSPDRGMSPLHF. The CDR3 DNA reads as TGTGCCAGCAGCCCAGACAGGGGTATGTCACCCCTCCACTTT.

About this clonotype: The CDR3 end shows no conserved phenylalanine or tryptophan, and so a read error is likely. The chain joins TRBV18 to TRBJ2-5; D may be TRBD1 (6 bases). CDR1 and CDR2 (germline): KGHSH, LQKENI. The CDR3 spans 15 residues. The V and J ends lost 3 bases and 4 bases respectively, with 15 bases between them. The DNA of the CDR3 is TGTGCCAGCTCACCGGTCGGACAGTCCCGAGAGACCCAGTACCTC. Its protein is CASSPVGQSRETQYL.

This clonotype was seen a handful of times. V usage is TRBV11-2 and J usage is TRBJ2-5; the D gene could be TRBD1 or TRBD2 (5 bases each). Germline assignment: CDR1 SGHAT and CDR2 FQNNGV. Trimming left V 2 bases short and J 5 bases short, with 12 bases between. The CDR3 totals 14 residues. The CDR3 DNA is TGTGCCAGCAGCTTACCGGCAGGGAGTGAGACCCAGTACTTC. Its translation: CASSLPAGSETQYF.

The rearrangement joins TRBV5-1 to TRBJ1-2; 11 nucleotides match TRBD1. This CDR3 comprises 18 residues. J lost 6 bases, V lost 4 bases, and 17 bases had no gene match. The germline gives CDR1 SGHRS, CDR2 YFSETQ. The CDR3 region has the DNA TGCGCCAGCAGCCGTGGATCAGGACAGGGGGCGCGAACGGATGGCTACACCTTC. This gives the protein CASSRGSGQGARTDGYTF.

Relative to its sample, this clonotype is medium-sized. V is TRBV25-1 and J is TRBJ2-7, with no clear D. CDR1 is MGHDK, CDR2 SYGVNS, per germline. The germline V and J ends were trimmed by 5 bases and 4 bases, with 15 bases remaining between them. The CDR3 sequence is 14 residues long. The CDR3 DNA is TGTGCCAGCAGTCCAGACTCAGGCAGGTACGAGCAGTACTTC. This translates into CASSPDSGRYEQYF.

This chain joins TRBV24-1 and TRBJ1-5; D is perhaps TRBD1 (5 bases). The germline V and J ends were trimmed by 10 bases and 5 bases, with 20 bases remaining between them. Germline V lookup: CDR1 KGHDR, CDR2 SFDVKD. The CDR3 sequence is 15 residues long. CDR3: CATGQRDGTDQPQHF. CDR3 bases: TGTGCCACGGGCCAAAGGGACGGGACGGATCAGCCCCAGCATTTT.

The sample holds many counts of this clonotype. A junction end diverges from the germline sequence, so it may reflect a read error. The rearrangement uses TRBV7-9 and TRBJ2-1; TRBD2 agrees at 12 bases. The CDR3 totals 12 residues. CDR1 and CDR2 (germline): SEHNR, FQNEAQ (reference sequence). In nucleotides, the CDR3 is TGTGCCAGCAGCCTAGCGGGAGGGCTGCAGTTCTTC. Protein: CASSLAGGLQFF. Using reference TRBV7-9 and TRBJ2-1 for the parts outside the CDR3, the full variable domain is DTGVSQNPRHKITKRGQNVTFRCDPISEHNRLYWYRQTLGQGPEFLTYFQNEAQLEKSRLLSDRFSAERPKGSFSTLEIQRTEQGDSAMYLCASSLAGGLQFFGPGTRLTVL.

CDR3 in amino acids: CASSDPGRQGRMAEAFF. CDR3 DNA: TGCGCCAGCAGCGATCCCGGGAGACAGGGTCGGATGGCTGAAGCTTTCTTT. The chain recombines TRBV5-1 with TRBJ1-1, with TRBD1 identical over 7 bases. The junction had 18 bases not matched to a gene; V was cut back by 4 bases and J by 6 bases. CDR1 SGHRS and CDR2 YFSETQ come from the germline V gene. The length of the CDR3 is 17 residues.

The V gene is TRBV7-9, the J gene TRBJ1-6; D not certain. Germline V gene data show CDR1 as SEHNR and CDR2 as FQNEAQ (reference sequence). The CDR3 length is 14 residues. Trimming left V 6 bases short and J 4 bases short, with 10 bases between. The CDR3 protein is CASSSSEYNSPLHF. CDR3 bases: TGTGCCAGCAGTTCCTCCGAGTATAATTCACCCCTCCACTTT.

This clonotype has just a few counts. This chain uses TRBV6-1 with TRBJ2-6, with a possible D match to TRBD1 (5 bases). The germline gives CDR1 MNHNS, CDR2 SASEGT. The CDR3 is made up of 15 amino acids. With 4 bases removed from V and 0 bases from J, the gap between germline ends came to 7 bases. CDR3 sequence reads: CASSGGLSGANVLTF. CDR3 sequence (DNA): TGTGCCAGCAGTGGGGGCCTCTCTGGGGCCAACGTCCTGACTTTC.